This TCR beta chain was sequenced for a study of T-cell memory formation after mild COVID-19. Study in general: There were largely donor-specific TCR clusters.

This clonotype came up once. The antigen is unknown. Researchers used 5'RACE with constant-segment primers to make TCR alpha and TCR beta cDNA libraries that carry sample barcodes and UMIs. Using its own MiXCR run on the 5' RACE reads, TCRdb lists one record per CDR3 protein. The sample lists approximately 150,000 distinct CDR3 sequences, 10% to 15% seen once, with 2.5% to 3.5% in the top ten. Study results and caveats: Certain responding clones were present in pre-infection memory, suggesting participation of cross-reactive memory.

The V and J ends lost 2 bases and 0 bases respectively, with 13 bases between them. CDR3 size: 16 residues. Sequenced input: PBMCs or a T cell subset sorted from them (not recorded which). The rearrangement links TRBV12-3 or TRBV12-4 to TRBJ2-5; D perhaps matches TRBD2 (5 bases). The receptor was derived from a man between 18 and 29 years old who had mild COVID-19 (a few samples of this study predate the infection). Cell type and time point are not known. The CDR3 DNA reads TGTGCCAGCAGTTTATGGTCCGGGGAGTACCAAGAGACCCAGTACTTC. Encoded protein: CASSLWSGEYQETQYF.